This passage covers 9 T cell receptor beta chains from one sample sequenced in a study of Ad26.COV2.S vaccination and SARS-CoV-2 variants. The treatment is: about 20 received Ad26.COV2.S at low or high dose, single or two shots; about 5 received placebo; per-sample allocation not given. Day 63 after the first vaccine or placebo injection was the time point for sampling. The method was immunoSEQ multiplex PCR; TCRdb's version includes in-frame clones alone and lacks a portion of them. The sample holds around 400,000 clones, about 88% seen once. The starting material was peripheral blood, obtained in a trial of Ad26.COV2.S vaccine versus placebo. The receptors were gathered from a person between 18 and 59 years old who received the Ad26.COV2.S COVID-19 vaccine or a placebo.

The CDR3 DNA reads as TGTGCCAGCTCCCCCGAGAACACCGGGGAGCTGTTTTTT. It is translated as CASSPENTGELFF. J is TRBJ2-2 and V is TRBV18, with no clear D. The CDR3 spans 13 residues. V lost 6 bases and J 1 base, leaving 6 bases between the germline ends. Germline values: CDR1 KGHSH, CDR2 LQKENI. The variable domain in full, with the rest retrieved from reference TRBV18 and TRBJ2-2, is NAGVMQNPRHLVRRRGQEARLRCSPMKGHSHVYWYRQLPEEGLKFMVYLQKENIIDESGMPKERFSAEFPKEGPSILRIQQVVRGDSAAYFCASSPENTGELFFGEGSRLTVL.

The genes are TRBV19 and TRBJ1-2; D perhaps matches TRBD1 (5 bases). Germline CDR1 reads LNHDA; CDR2 reads SQIVND (reference sequence). This CDR3 region has 12 residues. V gave up 6 bases and J gave up 6 bases, with 11 bases separating them. The DNA of the CDR3 is TGTGCCAGTAGGGCAGGGATCAATGGCTACACCTTC. The encoded protein is CASRAGINGYTF.

The chain uses TRBV27 and TRBJ2-2, with D possibly being TRBD2 (5 bases). CDR3 size: 15 residues. In germline, CDR1 is MNHEY, CDR2 SMNVEV (reference sequence). Trimming stripped 6 bases from V and 7 bases from J, with 18 bases between. The CDR3 region has the DNA TGTGCCAGCAGACCCTCCCACGGGGTGGGCGGGGAGCTGTTTTTT. It encodes CASRPSHGVGGELFF.

The J gene is TRBJ2-1, the V gene TRBV4-1; 9 bases are shared with TRBD1. Germline CDR1 reads MGHRA; CDR2 reads YSYEKL. The CDR3 runs to 15 residues. The junction had 10 bases not matched to a gene; V was cut back by 4 bases and J by 9 bases. Here the CDR3 reads CASSPGGQGLGEQFF. In DNA form, the CDR3 reads TGCGCCAGCAGCCCGGGGGGACAGGGTCTTGGTGAGCAGTTCTTC.

The chain recombines TRBV5-1 with TRBJ2-2; 9 bases agree with TRBD2. This CDR3 comprises 15 residues. Trimming cost V 5 bases and J 3 bases; bases outside gene matches: 5. Germline-derived CDR1 and CDR2 are SGHRS and YFSETQ. The CDR3 protein is CASSRTSGYTGELFF. For the CDR3, the DNA is TGCGCCAGCAGTCGTACTAGCGGGTACACCGGGGAGCTGTTTTTT.

The J gene is TRBJ2-5, the V gene TRBV28; 8 bases match TRBD2. The germline CDR1 and CDR2 sequences are MDHEN and SYDVKM. Germline trimming cut 5 bases from V and 3 bases from J; bases unmatched to any gene: 8. This CDR3 spans 15 amino acids. This chain's CDR3 is CASSASLAEEETQYF. In DNA, the CDR3 is TGTGCCAGCAGTGCTTCACTAGCGGAGGAAGAGACCCAGTACTTC.

This clone came up once. This chain joins TRBV6-5 and TRBJ1-2; tentatively, D is TRBD1 (5 bases). With 6 bases removed from V and 2 bases from J, the gap between germline ends came to 10 bases. In germline, CDR1 is MNHEY, CDR2 SVGAGI. This CDR3 is 13 amino acids long. CDR3 region: CASRPGQNYGYTF. The CDR3 nucleotides read TGTGCCAGCAGGCCAGGACAAAACTATGGCTACACCTTC.

The V call is TRBV24-1, the J call TRBJ2-1; the D is unclear. Germline CDR1 reads KGHDR; CDR2 reads SFDVKD. V lost 10 bases and J lost 2, with 17 bases in between. The CDR3 consists of 15 residues. CDR3 DNA: TGTGCCACGGCCGCTGTTGGGCCAACCTACAATGAGCAGTTCTTC. Translation: CATAAVGPTYNEQFF.

The V gene is TRBV7-8, the J gene TRBJ1-1; D is ambiguous. Germline loops: CDR1 SGHVS, CDR2 FQNEAQ. The CDR3 spans 15 residues. The germline V and J ends were trimmed by 0 bases and 3 bases, with 11 bases remaining between them. The CDR3 bases are TGTGCCAGCAGCTTAGCGCTAGGCGCTCACACTGAAGCTTTCTTT. As protein: CASSLALGAHTEAFF.